The 18 T cell receptor beta chains in this list originate from one sample, sequenced in a study of preoperative IRX-2 immunotherapy in early breast cancer. The method was immunoSEQ multiplex PCR; TCRdb's version includes in-frame clones alone and lacks a portion of them. The table includes about 23,000 clones, around 91% detected once. Treatment in this sample: preoperative locoregional IRX-2 cytokine immunotherapy. This sample comprised tumor tissue, obtained after IRX-2 immunotherapy. These receptors were obtained from a human donor with breast cancer.

This chain's CDR3 is CASSEWSGATDTQYF. CDR3 coding DNA: TGTGCCAGCAGTGAATGGTCAGGGGCTACAGATACGCAGTATTTT. The chain combines TRBV2 with TRBJ2-3; D is perhaps TRBD1 (6 bases). This CDR3 contains 15 residues. Germline V gene data show CDR1 as SNHLY and CDR2 as FYNNEI. The V end lost 2 bases, the J end lost 3 bases, and 12 bases lay between the germline ends.

V gene TRBV18 combines with J gene TRBJ1-4, with 8 bases identical to TRBD1. With 3 bases clipped from V and 7 bases from J, the junction kept 7 bases outside the gene matches. Germline V gives CDR1 KGHSH, CDR2 LQKENI. This CDR3 is 15 amino acids long. The CDR3 DNA sequence: TGTGCCAGCTCACCCCCGGACAGGGCGGGTGAAAAACTGTTTTTT. Amino acid sequence: CASSPPDRAGEKLFF. The full variable domain, with the rest looked up from reference TRBV18 and TRBJ1-4, is NAGVMQNPRHLVRRRGQEARLRCSPMKGHSHVYWYRQLPEEGLKFMVYLQKENIIDESGMPKERFSAEFPKEGPSILRIQQVVRGDSAAYFCASSPPDRAGEKLFFGSGTQLSVL.

The chain has TRBV4-1 and TRBJ2-2; D not resolved. The V end lost 0 bases, the J end lost 7 bases, and 12 bases lay between the germline ends. Per the germline V gene, CDR1 is MGHRA and CDR2 is YSYEKL. This CDR3 region has 15 residues. CDR3: CASSQEITWIGELFF. CDR3 nucleotides: TGCGCCAGCAGCCAAGAGATAACCTGGATCGGGGAGCTGTTTTTT.

The chain links TRBV2 to TRBJ2-7; D possibly corresponds to TRBD1 (5 bases). The CDR3 extends over 14 amino acids. The germline V gene has CDR1 SNHLY and CDR2 FYNNEI. Trimming shortened V by 7 bases and J by 0 bases, and 13 bases separated the two germline ends. DNA for the CDR3: TGTGCCAGCAACCCACAGGAAACCTCCTACGAGCAGTACTTC. It is translated as CASNPQETSYEQYF.

This chain joins TRBV11-2 and TRBJ2-5; 13 positions agree with TRBD2. J lost 5 bases, V lost 5 bases, and 8 bases had no gene match. The V gene's germline CDR1 is SGHAT and CDR2 FQNNGV. The CDR3 runs 16 residues. The CDR3 bases are TGTGCCAGCAGCCAACGGACTAGCGGGAGTAACGAGACCCAGTACTTC. Its protein product is CASSQRTSGSNETQYF.

The chain joins TRBV6-5 to TRBJ2-2; perhaps TRBD2 as D (5 bases). CDR1 MNHEY and CDR2 SVGAGI come from the germline V gene. The V end was cut by 6 bases, the J end by 6 bases, with 8 bases between. The CDR3 contains 12 residues. The CDR3 bases are TGTGCCAGCAGGAACGGGGCCGGGGAGCTGTTTTTT. Amino acids: CASRNGAGELFF.

The chain has TRBV2 and TRBJ2-2; 7 nucleotides agree with TRBD1. J gave up 7 bases and V 5 bases, and 4 bases lay outside the gene matches. The CDR3 has 13 residues. The germline V gene encodes CDR1 SNHLY and CDR2 FYNNEI. This chain's CDR3 is CASSSGGIGELFF. DNA of the CDR3: TGTGCCAGCAGTTCAGGGGGTATCGGGGAGCTGTTTTTT. Full variable domain (missing parts from reference TRBV2 and TRBJ2-2): EPEVTQTPSHQVTQMGQEVILRCVPISNHLYFYWYRQILGQKVEFLVSFYNNEISEKSEIFDDQFSVERPDGSNFTLKIRSTKLEDSAMYFCASSSGGIGELFFGEGSRLTVL.

The chain combines TRBV11-2 with TRBJ1-2; D not certain. Germline V gene lookup returns CDR1 SGHAT and CDR2 FQNNGV. V was cut by 0 bases and J by 9 bases, with 17 bases left in between. The CDR3 runs to 15 residues. Written as DNA, the CDR3 is TGTGCCAGCAGCTTAGATTTAACAAGTGGGATGAGCTACACCTTC. Its translation is CASSLDLTSGMSYTF.

J is TRBJ2-3 and V is TRBV6-6; TRBD1 aligns across 7 bases. Germline V gene data show CDR1 as MNHNY and CDR2 as SVGAGI (reference sequence). After removal of 10 bases from V and 2 bases from J, the junction contained 9 bases not matched to a gene. The CDR3 has 14 amino acids. The CDR3 spells CATTPGQYTDTQYF. The CDR3 DNA reads TGTGCCACGACGCCGGGACAGTACACAGATACGCAGTATTTT.

V gene TRBV12-5 combines with J gene TRBJ2-7; 9 bases are a match to TRBD1. The ends lost 2 bases at V and 5 bases at J; junction bases unmatched: 7. This CDR3 contains 15 residues. Per germline, CDR1 LGHNT and CDR2 FRNRAP. The CDR3, as DNA: TGTGCTAGTGGTTTGTCCGGGACAGGGTTTGACGAGCAGTACTTC. This encodes CASGLSGTGFDEQYF.

The chain combines TRBV5-4 with TRBJ2-3; D call uncertain. V was cut by 4 bases and J by 0 bases, with 6 bases left in between. The CDR3 loop spans 13 amino acids. The V gene's germline CDR1 is SGHNT and CDR2 YYREEE (reference sequence). The chain's CDR3 is CASSQVSTDTQYF. The CDR3 DNA reads as TGTGCCAGCAGCCAGGTTAGCACAGATACGCAGTATTTT.

The chain employs TRBV5-1 and TRBJ1-2, with 7 bases matching TRBD1. Germline CDR1 and CDR2: SGHRS and YFSETQ. The CDR3 has 15 residues. V was pared by 4 bases and J by 4 bases, with 10 bases of the junction left unmatched. The CDR3 sequence: CASSPDWGTVYGYTF. DNA of the CDR3: TGCGCCAGCAGCCCCGACTGGGGGACAGTCTATGGCTACACCTTC.

The table lists this clone with a few counts. The V and J genes are TRBV27 and TRBJ2-7; D possibly corresponds to TRBD1 (5 bases). V shed 8 bases and J shed 2 bases, with 13 bases lying between them. Germline CDR1 is MNHEY and CDR2 is SMNVEV (reference sequence). The CDR3 has 13 residues. The CDR3, as DNA: TGTGCCAGCGCCTATCAGGGTACCTACGAGCAGTACTTC. Protein: CASAYQGTYEQYF.

V gene TRBV5-1 combines with J gene TRBJ2-7; possible D gene TRBD1, 6 bases. Trimming removed 5 bases from V and 2 bases from J, with 14 bases in between. Germline CDR1 and CDR2: SGHRS and YFSETQ. The CDR3 contains 14 residues. The CDR3 DNA reads TGCGCCAGCAGGAACACAGGGAACACCTACGAGCAGTACTTC. It translates to CASRNTGNTYEQYF.

This clone was counted only a few times. The chain is built from TRBV18 and TRBJ1-2; TRBD1 might be the D (5 bases). V gave up 4 bases and J gave up 5 bases, with 11 bases separating them. Germline values: CDR1 KGHSH, CDR2 LQKENI. This CDR3 region has 13 residues. The CDR3 DNA follows: TGTGCCAGCTCACTACAGGCGGGATATGGCTACACCTTC. Its protein is CASSLQAGYGYTF.

The chain has TRBV30 and TRBJ2-7; D is ambiguous. Deletions cut 3 bases from V and 0 bases from J, with 9 bases between. Germline V gene sequence: CDR1 GTSNPN, CDR2 SVGIG (reference sequence). This CDR3 contains 13 residues. CDR3 region: CAWSGQSSYEQYF. The CDR3 nucleotides are TGTGCCTGGAGCGGGCAAAGCTCCTACGAGCAGTACTTC.

The gene calls are TRBV15 and TRBJ1-5; D is undetermined. The CDR3 covers 17 residues. Trimming took 0 bases from V and 2 from J, leaving 14 bases between them. Germline CDR1 reads LNHNV; CDR2 reads YYDKDF (reference sequence). The CDR3 DNA reads TGTGCCACCAGCAGAGACGAGGGTTTTAAGGGCAATCAGCCCCAGCATTTT. As protein: CATSRDEGFKGNQPQHF.

The CDR3 nucleotides read TGTGCCAGCAGAACAGGGGGTTCGAACACCGGGGAGCTGTTTTTT. Its protein product is CASRTGGSNTGELFF. The chain uses TRBV2 and TRBJ2-2, with TRBD1 matching over 8 bases. Trimming at V came to 6 bases and at J to 0 bases, leaving 3 bases not matched to a gene. This CDR3 comprises 15 residues. Germline V gene sequence: CDR1 SNHLY, CDR2 FYNNEI.